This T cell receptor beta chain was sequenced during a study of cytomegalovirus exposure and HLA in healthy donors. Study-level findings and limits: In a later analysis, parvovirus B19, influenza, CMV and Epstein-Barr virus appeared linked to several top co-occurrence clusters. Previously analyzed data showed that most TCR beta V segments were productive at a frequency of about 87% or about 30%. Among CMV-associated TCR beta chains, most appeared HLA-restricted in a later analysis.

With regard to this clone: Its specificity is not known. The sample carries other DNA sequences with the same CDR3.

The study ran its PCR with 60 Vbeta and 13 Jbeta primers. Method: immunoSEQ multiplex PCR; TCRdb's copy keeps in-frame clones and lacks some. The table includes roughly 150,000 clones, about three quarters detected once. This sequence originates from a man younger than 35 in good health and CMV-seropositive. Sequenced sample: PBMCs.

The CDR3 sequence is CASGPDIGGNTIYF. The CDR3 nucleotides read TGTGCCAGCGGACCAGACATAGGAGGGAACACCATATATTTT. This chain joins TRBV6-5 and TRBJ1-3; D not resolved. The CDR3 consists of 14 residues. Germline lookup yields CDR1 MNHEY and CDR2 SVGAGI. Trimming shortened V by 8 bases and J by 7 bases, and 18 bases separated the two germline ends.